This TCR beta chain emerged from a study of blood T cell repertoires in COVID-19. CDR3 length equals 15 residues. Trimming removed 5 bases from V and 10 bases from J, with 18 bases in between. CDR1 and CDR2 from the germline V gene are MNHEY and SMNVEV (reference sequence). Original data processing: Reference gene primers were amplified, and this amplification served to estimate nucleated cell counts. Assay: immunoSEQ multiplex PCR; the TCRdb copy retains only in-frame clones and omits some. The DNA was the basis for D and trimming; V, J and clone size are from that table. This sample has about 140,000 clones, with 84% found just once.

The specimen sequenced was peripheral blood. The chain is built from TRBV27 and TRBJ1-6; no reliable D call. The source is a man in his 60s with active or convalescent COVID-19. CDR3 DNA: TGTGCCAGCAGTCTCGAACCTGGGAGAAGATCACCCCTCCACTTT. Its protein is CASSLEPGRRSPLHF.